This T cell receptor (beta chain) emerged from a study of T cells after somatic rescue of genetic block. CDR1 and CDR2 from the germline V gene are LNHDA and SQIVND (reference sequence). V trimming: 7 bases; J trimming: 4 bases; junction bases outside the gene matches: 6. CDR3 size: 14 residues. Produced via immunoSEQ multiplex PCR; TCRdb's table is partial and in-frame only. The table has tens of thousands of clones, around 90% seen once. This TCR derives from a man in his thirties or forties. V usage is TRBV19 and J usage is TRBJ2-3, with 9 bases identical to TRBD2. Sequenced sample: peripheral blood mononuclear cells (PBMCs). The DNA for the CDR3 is TGTGCCAGTACTGTAGCGGGAGCGGCAGATACGCAGTATTTT. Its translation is CASTVAGAADTQYF.